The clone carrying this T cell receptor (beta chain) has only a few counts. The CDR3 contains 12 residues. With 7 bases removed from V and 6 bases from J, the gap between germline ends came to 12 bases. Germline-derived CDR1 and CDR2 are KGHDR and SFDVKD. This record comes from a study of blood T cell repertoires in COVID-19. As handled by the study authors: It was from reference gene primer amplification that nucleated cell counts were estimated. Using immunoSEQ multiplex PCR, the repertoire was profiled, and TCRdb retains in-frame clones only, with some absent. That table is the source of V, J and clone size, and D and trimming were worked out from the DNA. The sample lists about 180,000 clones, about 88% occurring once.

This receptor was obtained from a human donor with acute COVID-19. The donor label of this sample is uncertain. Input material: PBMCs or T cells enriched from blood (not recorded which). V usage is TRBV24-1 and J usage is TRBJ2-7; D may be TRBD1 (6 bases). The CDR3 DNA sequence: TGTGCCACCAGCGGGACATTTGGCGAGCAGTACTTC. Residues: CATSGTFGEQYF.